This T cell receptor (beta chain) was recovered during a study of blood T cell repertoires in COVID-19 (dated by TCRdb to about 2020). About the full investigation: Samples covering the acute and convalescent phases of COVID-19 were provided by collaborators in the United States, Italy and Spain. The material from the prospective study consisted of cDNA or gDNA derived from T cells, B-cell-depleted T cells, or PBMCs. Subjects who had been exposed to COVID-19, were actively infected with it, or had recovered from it provided the deeply sampled blood TCRbeta repertoires that made up the dataset. The repertoires were released in a freely available public database meant as a resource for research on the immune response to SARS-CoV-2. Samples were obtained from the ongoing ImmuneRACE study (first 160 participants) and from about 1,300 subjects provided by 6 global collaborators. A de-identified subject ID, COVID-19 status, age in years and sex were almost always included in the sample metadata. Where HLA class I and class II types were available, the types were taken from metadata supplied by the sample provider, not from assay-based typing.

Results the study describes overall, beyond this receptor: Clinical and demographic metadata were provided uncurated, with the amount varying by source and participant.

V is pruned by 6 bases and J by 8 bases, leaving 8 bases of the junction without a gene match. Including the terminal cysteine and phenylalanine, the CDR3 comprises 13 residues. Only CDR3 DNA is held: 39 bases, read in frame from base 1. CDR1 MNHEY and CDR2 SVGEGT were looked up in the germline V gene. TCRbeta CDR3 regions were amplified from genomic DNA by means of the immunoSEQ Assay, a bias-controlled multiplex PCR. Regarding the original processing steps: Within the assay, amplification of reference gene primers was used to estimate how many nucleated cells each sample contained. To quantify the absolute abundance of each unique TCRbeta CDR3 rearrangement, sequence reads were collapsed and filtered. For each sample, productive Simpson clonality was calculated as the square root of Simpson's diversity index over productive rearrangements. The immuneACCESS repertoire file appears here via TCRdb, limited to in-frame rearrangements. These files lack a portion of the clones; in checked studies, under half of the deficit traces to unresolved V genes, and the cause of the others is not known. From that table come the V and J calls and clone size; the DNA was used to work out D and trimming. This sample lists approximately 250,000 clones; 65% to 90% were detected once. The ten largest make up approximately 2% of the sample.

As regards this clone: Its antigen is not yet known. No clone much larger than this one lies a single base away; base qualities are absent.

Whole blood was collected in K2EDTA tubes by collaborating institutions according to the institutions' own protocols. For TCRbeta analysis, collaborators shipped samples in one of three forms: frozen whole blood, isolated PBMCs, or DNA extracted from either of those sample types. Sample: peripheral blood. The chain is made from TRBV6-2 or TRBV6-3 and TRBJ1-2, with 8 bases matching TRBD1. The sequence was obtained from a man younger than 45 with active or convalescent COVID-19. The CDR3 protein is CASSPRTGRGYTF. The bases read TGTGCCAGCAGCCCCCGGACAGGGAGGGGCTACACCTTC.